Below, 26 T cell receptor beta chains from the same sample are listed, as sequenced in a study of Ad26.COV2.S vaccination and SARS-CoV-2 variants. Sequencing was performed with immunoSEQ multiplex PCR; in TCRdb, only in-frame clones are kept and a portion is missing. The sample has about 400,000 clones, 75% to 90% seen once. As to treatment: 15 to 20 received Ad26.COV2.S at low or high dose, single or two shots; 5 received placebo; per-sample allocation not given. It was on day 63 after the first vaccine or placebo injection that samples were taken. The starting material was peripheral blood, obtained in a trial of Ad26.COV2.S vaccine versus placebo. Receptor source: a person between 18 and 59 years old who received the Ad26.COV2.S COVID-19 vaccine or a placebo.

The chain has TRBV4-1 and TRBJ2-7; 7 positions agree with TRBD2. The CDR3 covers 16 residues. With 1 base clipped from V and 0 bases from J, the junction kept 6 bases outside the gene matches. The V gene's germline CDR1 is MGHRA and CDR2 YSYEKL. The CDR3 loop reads CASSQGLADPSYEQYF. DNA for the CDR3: TGCGCCAGCAGCCAAGGTCTAGCGGACCCCTCCTACGAGCAGTACTTC.

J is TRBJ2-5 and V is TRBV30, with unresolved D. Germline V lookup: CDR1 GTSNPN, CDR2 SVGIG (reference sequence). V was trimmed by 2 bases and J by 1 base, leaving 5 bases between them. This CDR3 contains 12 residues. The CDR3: CAWSLVQETQYF. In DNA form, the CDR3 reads TGTGCCTGGAGTTTGGTCCAAGAGACCCAGTACTTC.

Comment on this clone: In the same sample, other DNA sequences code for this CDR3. CDR3 sequence reads: CASSQSGGSPLHF. The CDR3 nucleotides are TGTGCCAGCAGCCAATCGGGGGGGTCACCCCTCCACTTT. V and J are TRBV3-1 (or the pseudogene TRBV3-2) and TRBJ1-6; a weak D match, TRBD1 (5 bases). Germline V CDR1 and CDR2: LGHDT, YNNKEL (reference sequence). V lost 2 bases and J 10 bases, leaving 9 bases between the germline ends. The CDR3 length is 13 residues.

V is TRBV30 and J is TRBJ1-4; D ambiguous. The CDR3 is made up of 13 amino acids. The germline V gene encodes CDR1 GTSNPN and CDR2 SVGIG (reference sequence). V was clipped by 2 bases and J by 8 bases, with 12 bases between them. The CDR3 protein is CAWSSGKEEKLFF. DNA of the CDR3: TGTGCCTGGAGTAGCGGGAAGGAGGAAAAACTGTTTTTT.

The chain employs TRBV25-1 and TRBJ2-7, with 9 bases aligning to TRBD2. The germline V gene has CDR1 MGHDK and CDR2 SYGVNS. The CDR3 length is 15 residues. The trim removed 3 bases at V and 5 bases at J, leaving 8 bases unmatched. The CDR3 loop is CASSEREGPKDEQYF. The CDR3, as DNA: TGTGCCAGCAGTGAGCGGGAGGGCCCTAAGGACGAGCAGTACTTC.

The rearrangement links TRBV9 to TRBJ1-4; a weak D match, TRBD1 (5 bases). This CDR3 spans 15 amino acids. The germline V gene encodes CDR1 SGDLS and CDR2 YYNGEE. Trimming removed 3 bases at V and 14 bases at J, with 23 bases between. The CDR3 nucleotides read TGTGCCAGCAGCGCTGGGGACGGCGGTGGAGATAGGCTGTTTTTT. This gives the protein CASSAGDGGGDRLFF.

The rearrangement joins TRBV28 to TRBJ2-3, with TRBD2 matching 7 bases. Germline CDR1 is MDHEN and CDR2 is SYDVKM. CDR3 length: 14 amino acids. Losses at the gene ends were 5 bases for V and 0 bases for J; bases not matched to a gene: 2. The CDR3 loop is CASSASGSTDTQYF. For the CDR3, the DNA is TGTGCCAGCAGTGCTAGCGGAAGCACAGATACGCAGTATTTT.

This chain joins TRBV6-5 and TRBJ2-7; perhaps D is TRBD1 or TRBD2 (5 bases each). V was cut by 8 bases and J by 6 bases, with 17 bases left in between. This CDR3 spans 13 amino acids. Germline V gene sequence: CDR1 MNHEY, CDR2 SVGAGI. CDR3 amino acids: CASSQDGASEQYF. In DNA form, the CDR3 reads TGTGCCAGCTCCCAGGACGGGGCCTCCGAGCAGTACTTC.

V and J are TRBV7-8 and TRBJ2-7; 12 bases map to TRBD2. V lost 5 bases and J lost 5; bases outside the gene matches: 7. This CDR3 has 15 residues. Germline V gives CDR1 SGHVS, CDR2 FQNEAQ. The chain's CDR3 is CASSPSSGRAHEQYF. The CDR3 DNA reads TGTGCCAGCAGCCCCTCTAGCGGGAGGGCCCACGAGCAGTACTTC.

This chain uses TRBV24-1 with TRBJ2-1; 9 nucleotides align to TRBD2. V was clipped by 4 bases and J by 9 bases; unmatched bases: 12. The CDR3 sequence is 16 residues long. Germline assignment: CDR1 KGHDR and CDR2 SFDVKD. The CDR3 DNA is TGTGCCACCAGTGACCAGACTGGCGGGAGGGCCTTTGAGCAGTTCTTC. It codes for CATSDQTGGRAFEQFF.

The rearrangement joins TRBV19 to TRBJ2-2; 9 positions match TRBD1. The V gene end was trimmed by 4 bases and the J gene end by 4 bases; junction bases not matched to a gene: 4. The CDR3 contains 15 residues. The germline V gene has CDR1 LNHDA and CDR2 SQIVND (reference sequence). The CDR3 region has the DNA TGTGCCAGTAGTACCCACAGGGGGCTCACCGGGGAGCTGTTTTTT. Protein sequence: CASSTHRGLTGELFF.

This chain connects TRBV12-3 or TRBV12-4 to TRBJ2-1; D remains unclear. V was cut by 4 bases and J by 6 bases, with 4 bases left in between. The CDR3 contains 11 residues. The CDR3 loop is CASSSPNEQFF. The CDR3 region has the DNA TGTGCCAGCAGTTCCCCCAATGAGCAGTTCTTC.

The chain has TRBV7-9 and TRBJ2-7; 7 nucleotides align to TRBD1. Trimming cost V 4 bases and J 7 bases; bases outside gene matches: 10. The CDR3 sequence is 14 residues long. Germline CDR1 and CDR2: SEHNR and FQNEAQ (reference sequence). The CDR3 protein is CASSSLTGEREQYF. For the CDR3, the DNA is TGTGCCAGCAGCTCCCTAACAGGGGAGAGGGAGCAGTACTTC.

In DNA form, the CDR3 reads TGTGCCACCAGGGACAGGGACAATCAGCCCCAGCATTTT. It is translated as CATRDRDNQPQHF. This chain uses TRBV19 with TRBJ1-5; 9 bases map to TRBD1. The trim removed 10 bases at V and 3 bases at J, leaving 4 bases unmatched. The length of the CDR3 is 13 residues. Germline CDR1 reads LNHDA; CDR2 reads SQIVND (reference sequence).

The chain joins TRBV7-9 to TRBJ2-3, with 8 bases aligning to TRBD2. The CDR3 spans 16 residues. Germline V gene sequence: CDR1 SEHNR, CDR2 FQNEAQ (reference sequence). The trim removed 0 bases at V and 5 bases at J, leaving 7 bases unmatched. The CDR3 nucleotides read TGTGCCAGCAGCTTAGCAAAGCGGGAGAGGAGAGATACGCAGTATTTT. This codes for CASSLAKRERRDTQYF.

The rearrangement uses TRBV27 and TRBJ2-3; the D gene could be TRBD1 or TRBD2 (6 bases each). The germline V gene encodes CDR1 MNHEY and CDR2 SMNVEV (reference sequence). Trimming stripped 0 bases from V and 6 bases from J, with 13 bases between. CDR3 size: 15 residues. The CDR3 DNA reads TGTGCCAGCAGTTTATCGGGGGGCCTAGGTGATACGCAGTATTTT. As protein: CASSLSGGLGDTQYF.

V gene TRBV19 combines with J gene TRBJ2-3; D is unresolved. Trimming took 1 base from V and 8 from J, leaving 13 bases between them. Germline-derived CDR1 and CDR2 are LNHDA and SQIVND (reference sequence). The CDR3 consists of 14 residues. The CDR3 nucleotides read TGTGCCAGTAGTATAGGGAAGTCACCGGGTACGCAGTATTTT. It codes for CASSIGKSPGTQYF.

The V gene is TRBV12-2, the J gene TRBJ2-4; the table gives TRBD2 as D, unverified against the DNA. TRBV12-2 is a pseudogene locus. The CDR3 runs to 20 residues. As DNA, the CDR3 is TGTGCAAGTCGCGTAGGGGGGGATGACGGGAAGAGGGCCAAAAAAAACATTCAGTACTTC. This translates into CASRVGGDDGKRAKKNIQYF.

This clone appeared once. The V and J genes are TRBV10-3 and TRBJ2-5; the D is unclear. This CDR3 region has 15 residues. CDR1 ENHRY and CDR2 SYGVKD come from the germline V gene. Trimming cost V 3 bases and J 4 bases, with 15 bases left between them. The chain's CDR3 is CAISEGLGSGETQYF. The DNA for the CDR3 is TGTGCCATCAGTGAAGGGTTGGGGTCCGGAGAGACCCAGTACTTC.

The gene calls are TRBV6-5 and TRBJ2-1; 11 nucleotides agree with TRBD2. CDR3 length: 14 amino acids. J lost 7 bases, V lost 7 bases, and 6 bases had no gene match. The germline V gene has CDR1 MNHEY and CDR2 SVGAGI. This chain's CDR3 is CASNIAGGLNEQFF. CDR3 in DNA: TGTGCCAGCAATATAGCGGGAGGGTTAAATGAGCAGTTCTTC.

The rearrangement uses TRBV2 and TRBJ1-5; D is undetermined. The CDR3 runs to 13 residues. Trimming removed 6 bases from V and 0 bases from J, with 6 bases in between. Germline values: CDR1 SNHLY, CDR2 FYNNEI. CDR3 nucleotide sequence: TGTGCCAGCAGAGAGAGTAGCAATCAGCCCCAGCATTTT. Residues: CASRESSNQPQHF.

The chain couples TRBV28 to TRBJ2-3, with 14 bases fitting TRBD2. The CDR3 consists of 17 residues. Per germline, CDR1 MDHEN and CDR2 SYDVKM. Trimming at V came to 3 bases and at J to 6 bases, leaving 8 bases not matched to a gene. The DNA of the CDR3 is TGTGCCAGCAGTTTGGCTGGACTAGCGGGAGGAAGGGATACGCAGTATTTT. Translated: CASSLAGLAGGRDTQYF.

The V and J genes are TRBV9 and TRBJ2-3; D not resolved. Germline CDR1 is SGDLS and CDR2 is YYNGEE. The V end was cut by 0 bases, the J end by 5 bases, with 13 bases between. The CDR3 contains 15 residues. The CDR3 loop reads CASSVDPLGRDTQYF. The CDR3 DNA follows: TGTGCCAGCAGCGTAGACCCCCTCGGTAGAGATACGCAGTATTTT.

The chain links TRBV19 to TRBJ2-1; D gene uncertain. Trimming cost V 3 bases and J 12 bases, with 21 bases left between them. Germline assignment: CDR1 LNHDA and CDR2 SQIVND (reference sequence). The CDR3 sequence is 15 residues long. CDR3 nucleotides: TGTGCCAGTAGTATGCTGATGGCGGCTAGTGGCCCGCAGTTCTTC. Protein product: CASSMLMAASGPQFF.

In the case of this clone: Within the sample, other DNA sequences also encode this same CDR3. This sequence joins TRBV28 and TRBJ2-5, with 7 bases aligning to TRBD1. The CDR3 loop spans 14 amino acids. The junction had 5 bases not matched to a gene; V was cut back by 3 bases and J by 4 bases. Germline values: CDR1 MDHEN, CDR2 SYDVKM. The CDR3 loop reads CASSLGRGRETQYF. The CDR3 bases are TGTGCCAGCAGTTTGGGCAGGGGGAGAGAGACCCAGTACTTC.

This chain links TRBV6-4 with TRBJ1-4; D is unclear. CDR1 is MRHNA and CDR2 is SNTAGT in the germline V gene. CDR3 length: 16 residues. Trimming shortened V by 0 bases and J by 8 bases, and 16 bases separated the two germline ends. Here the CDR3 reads CASSDSYSSRREKLFF. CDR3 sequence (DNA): TGTGCCAGCAGTGACTCGTACAGCTCACGGCGGGAAAAACTGTTTTTT.